These 10 T cell receptor beta chains were all obtained from the same sample, sequenced in a study of T cell repertoires in cytomegalovirus infection (dated by TCRdb to between 2018 and 2021). Sequencing instrument: Illumina HiSeq 1500. The public sequencing data were trimmed at Q25 with fastp and processed into clonotypes with MiXCR by TCRdb, which kept only in-frame beta chains. Rows with a matching CDR3 protein are joined into one entry that keeps the most common DNA and genes. The sample table contains over 100,000 distinct CDR3 sequences; only one count was recorded for about a tenth of them. 31% of the sample is in the top ten clones. The antigens these receptors bind are not known. The sample taken for sequencing was PBMCs, sequenced either directly or after in vitro stimulation (not recorded which). The receptor set was obtained from a human donor in good health (CMV status not recorded). Some clones in this sample may be carry-over from other donors' samples.

This clonotype was recorded many times. CDR3 sequence: CASTVGTGQETQYF. The CDR3 region has the DNA TGTGCCAGCACTGTAGGGACAGGACAAGAGACCCAGTACTTC. The chain links TRBV6-1 to TRBJ2-5, with TRBD1 identical over 8 bases. The CDR3 length is 14 residues. V dropped 7 bases and J dropped 2; count of bases not matched to a gene: 6. Germline V CDR1 and CDR2: MNHNS, SASEGT.

The rearrangement joins TRBV5-6 to TRBJ1-2; maybe TRBD1 (5 bases). This CDR3 is 15 amino acids long. V was clipped by 3 bases and J by 5 bases, with 17 bases between them. In germline, CDR1 is SGHDT, CDR2 YYEEEE. The CDR3 coding sequence is TGTGCCAGCAGCTCAGCACAGGCAGGGAATTATGGCTACACCTTC. Amino acid sequence: CASSSAQAGNYGYTF.

This clonotype was picked up many times. The chain employs TRBV7-2 and TRBJ2-5, with D perhaps matching TRBD1 (6 bases). Germline V gene data show CDR1 as SGHTA and CDR2 as FQGNSA. Trimming stripped 5 bases from V and 5 bases from J, with 15 bases between. The CDR3 runs 14 residues. The CDR3 protein is CASSRSHREETQYF. The CDR3 region has the DNA TGTGCCAGCAGCCGGAGCCACAGGGAGGAGACCCAGTACTTC.

The rearrangement links TRBV5-8 to TRBJ1-5, with TRBD1 matching 8 bases. V was clipped by 2 bases and J by 4 bases; unmatched bases: 5. This CDR3 comprises 15 residues. Germline V CDR1 and CDR2: SGHTS, YDEGEE. Here the CDR3 reads CASSFRTGGNQPQHF. The CDR3 region has the DNA TGTGCCAGCAGCTTCCGAACAGGGGGAAATCAGCCCCAGCATTTT.

The chain uses TRBV11-3 and TRBJ2-3; possibly TRBD2 for D (5 bases). Per the germline V gene, CDR1 is SGHNT and CDR2 is YENEEA. Trimming removed 3 bases at V and 4 bases at J, with 11 bases between. The CDR3 runs to 14 residues. CDR3 in DNA: TGTGCCAGCAGCTTCGACGTGAGGGCAGATACGCAGTATTTT. Amino acid sequence: CASSFDVRADTQYF.

This clonotype was observed a handful of times. The chain recombines TRBV7-2 with TRBJ2-5; D remains unclear. V lost 1 base to trimming and J lost 3 bases, with 9 bases between them. The CDR3 length is 14 residues. Germline V gives CDR1 SGHTA, CDR2 FQGNSA. The CDR3 here is CASSLGAVKETQYF. The CDR3 DNA sequence: TGTGCCAGCAGCTTAGGGGCCGTCAAAGAGACCCAGTACTTC.

This clonotype was counted at least ten times. The junction does not match germline at one end; this may be a read error. The rearrangement links TRBV11-2 to TRBJ2-1, with 9 bases identical to TRBD2. Germline lookup yields CDR1 SGHAT and CDR2 FQNNGV. The CDR3 contains 13 residues. The CDR3, as DNA: TGTGCCAGCAGCTTAGCCGGTCAGACTAGCGGTGTCTTC. Protein product: CASSLAGQTSGVF.

This clonotype has ten or more counts. J is TRBJ1-5 and V is TRBV6-5, with D uncertain. V was pared by 0 bases and J by 4 bases, with 4 bases between. This CDR3 is 13 amino acids long. Germline V CDR1 and CDR2: MNHEY, SVGAGI. CDR3 DNA sequence: TGTGCCAGCAGTTACTCGACGAATCAGCCCCAGCATTTT. This translates into CASSYSTNQPQHF.

There are many counts of this clonotype. The chain joins TRBV7-2 to TRBJ2-7; D gene uncertain. Trimming shortened V by 4 bases and J by 6 bases, and 7 bases separated the two germline ends. The CDR3 contains 11 residues. Germline values: CDR1 SGHTA, CDR2 FQGNSA. CDR3 nucleotides: TGTGCCAGCAGCTCCTACTGCGAGCAGTACGTC. It specifies CASSSYCEQYV.

The sample holds many counts of this clonotype. The chain combines TRBV7-8 with TRBJ2-1; D possibly corresponds to TRBD1 (6 bases). Germline CDR1 is SGHVS and CDR2 is FQNEAQ. V was clipped by 1 base and J by 4 bases, with 11 bases between them. The CDR3 extends over 15 amino acids. CDR3 region: CASSLGGRRYNEQFF. The CDR3, as DNA: TGTGCCAGCAGCTTAGGGGGGCGGAGATACAATGAGCAGTTCTTC.